This passage covers 19 T cell receptor beta chains from one sample sequenced in a study of OX40 agonist ivuxolimab in advanced cancers. TCRdb keeps only in-frame clones here, not all; method: immunoSEQ multiplex PCR. In the table there are over 65,000 clones, about 82% of which are singletons. The input for sequencing was CD4+ or CD8+ T cells sorted from blood, taken in a trial of the OX40 agonist ivuxolimab. These receptors all come from an adult with an advanced solid tumor such as melanoma, head and neck, liver or kidney cancer.

The chain joins TRBV19 to TRBJ2-3; unclear D gene. The length of the CDR3 is 11 residues. Germline V CDR1 and CDR2: LNHDA, SQIVND (reference sequence). Between the trimmed V and J ends, which lost 6 bases and 6 bases, there was a span of 7 bases. The CDR3 region has the DNA TGTGCCAGTAGGCTTTCCGATACGCAGTATTTT. Translated, it gives CASRLSDTQYF.

The chain carries TRBV18 and TRBJ2-1, with D possibly being TRBD2 (6 bases). The ends were cut back, 3 bases at V and 10 bases at J, with 16 bases in the middle. The V gene's germline CDR1 is KGHSH and CDR2 LQKENI. The CDR3 consists of 14 residues. CDR3 bases: TGTGCCAGCTCACCGGTTCAGGAGGGTTTGGAGCAGTTCTTC. It specifies CASSPVQEGLEQFF.

This clone was found once. An end of the junction does not agree with germline; a read error may underlie this. CDR3 residues: CAIRSSRGHEQYF. In DNA form, the CDR3 reads TGTGCCATCAGAAGCAGCCGGGGTCACGAACAGTACTTC. The chain uses TRBV10-3 and TRBJ2-7; D perhaps matches TRBD2 (5 bases). This CDR3 is built from 13 residues. The V gene's germline CDR1 is ENHRY and CDR2 SYGVKD.

The chain employs TRBV5-1 and TRBJ2-1; 14 bases fit TRBD2. Losses at the gene ends were 1 base for V and 2 bases for J; bases not matched to a gene: 8. The length of the CDR3 is 19 residues. The germline V gene encodes CDR1 SGHRS and CDR2 YFSETQ. The CDR3 nucleotides are TGCGCCAGCAGCTTGCGACTAGCGGGAGGGTCGGGGGCCTACAATGAGCAGTTCTTC. It specifies CASSLRLAGGSGAYNEQFF.

The chain is built from TRBV5-1 and TRBJ2-6, with 7 nucleotides matching TRBD1. Germline values: CDR1 SGHRS, CDR2 YFSETQ. The CDR3 extends over 16 amino acids. J lost 0 bases, V lost 4 bases, and 4 bases had no gene match. This CDR3 reads CASSPGQVSGANVLTF. The CDR3 DNA follows: TGCGCCAGCAGCCCCGGACAGGTCTCTGGGGCCAACGTCCTGACTTTC. Using reference TRBV5-1 and TRBJ2-6 for the parts outside the CDR3, the full variable domain is KAGVTQTPRYLIKTRGQQVTLSCSPISGHRSVSWYQQTPGQGLQFLFEYFSETQRNKGNFPGRFSGRQFSNSRSEMNVSTLELGDSALYLCASSPGQVSGANVLTFGAGSRLTVL.

This chain uses TRBV7-9 with TRBJ2-3; D is undetermined. The CDR3 covers 15 residues. Per the germline V gene, CDR1 is SEHNR and CDR2 is FQNEAQ (reference sequence). V dropped 5 bases and J dropped 4 bases, with 16 bases sitting between them. CDR3 loop: CASSARGWSADTQYF. The CDR3 bases are TGTGCCAGCAGCGCCAGAGGCTGGAGCGCAGATACGCAGTATTTT. The full variable domain, its missing parts supplied by reference TRBV7-9 and TRBJ2-3, is DTGVSQNPRHKITKRGQNVTFRCDPISEHNRLYWYRQTLGQGPEFLTYFQNEAQLEKSRLLSDRFSAERPKGSFSTLEIQRTEQGDSAMYLCASSARGWSADTQYFGPGTRLTVL.

The V and J genes are TRBV29-1 and TRBJ2-7; 8 nucleotides align to TRBD2. From germline, CDR1 is SQVTM and CDR2 ANQGSEA. CDR3 length: 13 residues. The V and J ends lost 1 base and 4 bases, in that order; junction bases with no gene match: 3. The CDR3 DNA reads TGCAGCGTTGAAGCCCCTAGCGGGTACGAGCAGTACTTC. This translates into CSVEAPSGYEQYF.

The chain joins TRBV5-1 to TRBJ1-2; D is unclear. The CDR3 runs 13 residues. Germline V gene data show CDR1 as SGHRS and CDR2 as YFSETQ. Trimming removed 3 bases from V and 3 bases from J, with 9 bases in between. CDR3 DNA sequence: TGCGCCAGCAGCTCCGACGGAGACTATGGCTACACCTTC. This encodes CASSSDGDYGYTF.

The chain recombines TRBV5-1 with TRBJ2-1, with no clear D. Trimming shortened V by 0 bases and J by 0 bases, and 7 bases separated the two germline ends. The CDR3 totals 15 residues. Germline V CDR1 and CDR2: SGHRS, YFSETQ. Written as DNA, the CDR3 is TGCGCCAGCAGCTTGGTCGTCGTCTCCTACAATGAGCAGTTCTTC. This encodes CASSLVVVSYNEQFF.

V gene TRBV6-6 combines with J gene TRBJ2-7; D is ambiguous. V lost 0 bases, J lost 3 bases, and 9 bases lay in between. The CDR3 length is 14 residues. Per the germline V gene, CDR1 is MNHNY and CDR2 is SVGAGI (reference sequence). CDR3 in amino acids: CASSYSTDGYEQYF. The CDR3 DNA reads as TGTGCCAGCAGTTACTCGACGGACGGCTACGAGCAGTACTTC.

V is TRBV18 and J is TRBJ2-7; possible D gene TRBD1, 6 bases. The CDR3 covers 12 residues. V was shortened by 3 bases and J by 5 bases, with 8 bases between the two germline ends. Germline CDR1 is KGHSH and CDR2 is LQKENI. The CDR3 nucleotides are TGTGCCAGCTCACCCGGACAGAACGAGCAGTACTTC. The encoded protein is CASSPGQNEQYF.

The V and J genes are TRBV6-6 and TRBJ2-2; 11 bases fit TRBD1. CDR3 length: 15 amino acids. V shed 2 bases, J shed 7 bases, and the junction held 3 bases outside the gene matches. The germline V gene encodes CDR1 MNHNY and CDR2 SVGAGI (reference sequence). In DNA, the CDR3 is TGTGCCAGCAGTTACCGGGACAGGGGGTACGGGGAGCTGTTTTTT. Amino acid sequence: CASSYRDRGYGELFF.

For the CDR3, the DNA is TGCAGTGCTTTCCAGGGAACCAAGCAGTACTTC. The encoded protein is CSAFQGTKQYF. The rearrangement joins TRBV20-1 to TRBJ2-7; D is possibly TRBD1 (5 bases). Germline V gives CDR1 DFQATT, CDR2 SNEGSKA (reference sequence). Between the trimmed V and J ends, which lost 5 bases and 8 bases, there was a span of 13 bases. This CDR3 has 11 amino acids.

The J gene is TRBJ1-5, the V gene TRBV18; no reliable D call. Trimming cost V 3 bases and J 4 bases, with 10 bases left between them. The length of the CDR3 is 14 residues. Looked up from germline, CDR1 is KGHSH and CDR2 is LQKENI. DNA for the CDR3: TGTGCCAGCTCACCCCAAGCACGGAATCAGCCCCAGCATTTT. Translating gives CASSPQARNQPQHF.

The chain carries TRBV30 and TRBJ2-1, with no clear D. The CDR3 spans 16 residues. Trimming took off 4 bases at V and 4 bases at J, with 20 bases between the two ends. Germline CDR1 reads GTSNPN; CDR2 reads SVGIG (reference sequence). The CDR3 nucleotides are TGTGCCTGGACCGCTCTCTCCGGGCAGCTGTACAATGAGCAGTTCTTC. This translates into CAWTALSGQLYNEQFF.

V gene TRBV9 combines with J gene TRBJ2-2; D might be TRBD1 (5 bases). This CDR3 contains 19 residues. Germline V lookup: CDR1 SGDLS, CDR2 YYNGEE. With 2 bases removed from V and 5 bases from J, the gap between germline ends came to 25 bases. The CDR3 region is CASSVVLLAGNELTGELFF. The CDR3 region has the DNA TGTGCCAGCAGCGTCGTGCTTTTGGCAGGGAATGAACTAACCGGGGAGCTGTTTTTT.

CDR3 nucleotide sequence: TGCGCCAGCAGCCAAGAAACTAGCGGGATAAACATTCAGTACTTC. Translation: CASSQETSGINIQYF. This chain connects TRBV4-3 to TRBJ2-4, with 10 positions matching TRBD2. The CDR3 consists of 15 residues. Germline V gene data show CDR1 as LGHNA and CDR2 as YSLEER. V was clipped by 0 bases and J by 6 bases; unmatched bases: 2.

The chain employs TRBV7-9 and TRBJ1-3; D remains ambiguous. Trimming removed 1 base at V and 1 base at J, with 2 bases between. This CDR3 is built from 13 residues. Looked up from germline, CDR1 is SEHNR and CDR2 is FQNEAQ (reference sequence). The CDR3 spells CASSLVSGNTIYF. The CDR3 DNA follows: TGTGCCAGCAGCTTAGTATCTGGAAACACCATATATTTT.

The chain employs TRBV7-2 and TRBJ2-7; TRBD2 is a possible D gene (6 bases). There are 14 residues in the CDR3. Trimming shortened V by 4 bases and J by 3 bases, and 13 bases separated the two germline ends. The V gene's germline CDR1 is SGHTA and CDR2 FQGNSA. CDR3 sequence reads: CASSSSGLNYEQYF. CDR3 in DNA: TGTGCCAGCAGCTCCTCGGGACTCAACTACGAGCAGTACTTC.